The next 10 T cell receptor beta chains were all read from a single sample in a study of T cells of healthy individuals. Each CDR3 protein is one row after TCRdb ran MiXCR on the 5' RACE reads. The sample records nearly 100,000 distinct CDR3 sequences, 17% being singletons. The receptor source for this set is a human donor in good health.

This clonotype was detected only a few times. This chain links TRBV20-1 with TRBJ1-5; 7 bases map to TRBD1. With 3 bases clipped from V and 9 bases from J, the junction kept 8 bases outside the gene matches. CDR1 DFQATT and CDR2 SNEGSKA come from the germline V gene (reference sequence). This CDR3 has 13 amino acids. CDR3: CSASGQALRPQHF. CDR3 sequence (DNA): TGCAGTGCTAGCGGACAGGCTCTTAGGCCCCAGCATTTT.

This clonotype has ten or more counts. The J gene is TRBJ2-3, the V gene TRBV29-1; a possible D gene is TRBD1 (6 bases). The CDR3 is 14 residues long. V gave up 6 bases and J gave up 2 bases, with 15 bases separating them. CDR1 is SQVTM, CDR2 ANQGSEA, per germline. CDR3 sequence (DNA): TGCAGCGTGGGACCCAGGGGACCCACAGATACGCAGTATTTT. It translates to CSVGPRGPTDTQYF.

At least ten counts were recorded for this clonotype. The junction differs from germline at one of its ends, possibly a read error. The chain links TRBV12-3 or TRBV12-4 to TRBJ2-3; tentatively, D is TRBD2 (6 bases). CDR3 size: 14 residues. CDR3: CASSLDGGTDTQYF. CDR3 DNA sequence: TGTGCCAGCAGCTTAGACGGAGGGACGGATACGCAGTATTTT.

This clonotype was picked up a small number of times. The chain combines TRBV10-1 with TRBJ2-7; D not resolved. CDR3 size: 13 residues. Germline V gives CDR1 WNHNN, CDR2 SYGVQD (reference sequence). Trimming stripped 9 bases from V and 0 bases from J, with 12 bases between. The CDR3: CARKVVNSYEQYF. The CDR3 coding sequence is TGCGCCAGGAAGGTGGTAAACTCCTACGAGCAGTACTTC.

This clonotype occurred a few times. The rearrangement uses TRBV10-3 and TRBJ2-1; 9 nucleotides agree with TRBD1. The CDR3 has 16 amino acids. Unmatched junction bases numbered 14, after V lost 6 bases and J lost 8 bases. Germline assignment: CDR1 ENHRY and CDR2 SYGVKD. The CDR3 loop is CAISRPWDREGYEQFF. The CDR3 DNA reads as TGTGCCATCAGCCGCCCCTGGGACAGGGAGGGGTATGAGCAGTTCTTC.

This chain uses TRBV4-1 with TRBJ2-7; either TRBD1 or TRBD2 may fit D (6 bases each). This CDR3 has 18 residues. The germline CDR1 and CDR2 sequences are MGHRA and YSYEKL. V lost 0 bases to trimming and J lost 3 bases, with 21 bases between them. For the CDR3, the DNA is TGCGCCAGCAGCCAAGATGGGACAACCGGGGGCTTTAACTACGAGCAGTACTTC. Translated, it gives CASSQDGTTGGFNYEQYF.

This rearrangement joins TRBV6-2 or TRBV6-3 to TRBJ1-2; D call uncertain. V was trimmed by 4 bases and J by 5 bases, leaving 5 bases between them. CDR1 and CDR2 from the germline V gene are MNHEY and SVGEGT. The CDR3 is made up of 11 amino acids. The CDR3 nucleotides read TGTGCCAGCAGTTTCCTGTATGGCTACACCTTC. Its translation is CASSFLYGYTF.

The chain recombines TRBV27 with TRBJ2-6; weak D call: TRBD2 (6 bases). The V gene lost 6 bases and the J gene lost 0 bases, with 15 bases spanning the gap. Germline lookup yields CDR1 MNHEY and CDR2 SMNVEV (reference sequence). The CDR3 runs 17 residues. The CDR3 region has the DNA TGTGCCAGCAGCGGAGGGGAGGCCCTCTCTGGGGCCAACGTCCTGACTTTC. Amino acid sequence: CASSGGEALSGANVLTF.

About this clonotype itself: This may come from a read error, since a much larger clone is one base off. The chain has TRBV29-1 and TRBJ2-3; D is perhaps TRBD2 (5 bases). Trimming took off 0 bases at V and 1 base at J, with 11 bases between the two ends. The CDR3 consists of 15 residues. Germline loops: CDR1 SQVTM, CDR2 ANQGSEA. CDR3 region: CSVEDPWRGTDTQYF. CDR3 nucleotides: TGCAGCGTTGAAGATCCCTGGCGGGGCACAGATACGCAGTATTTT.

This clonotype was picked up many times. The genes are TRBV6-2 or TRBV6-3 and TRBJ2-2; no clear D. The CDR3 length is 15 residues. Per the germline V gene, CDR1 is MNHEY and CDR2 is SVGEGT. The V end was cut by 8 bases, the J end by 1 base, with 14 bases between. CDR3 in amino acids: CASGRRTKNTGELFF. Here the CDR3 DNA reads TGTGCCAGCGGAAGGCGGACCAAGAACACCGGGGAGCTGTTTTTT.